This TCR beta chain was recovered during a study of blood T cell repertoires in COVID-19. For the study at large: The United States, Italy and Spain provided the acute and convalescent COVID-19 samples. Sample material is recorded as cDNA or gDNA derived from T cells, B-cell-depleted T cells, or PBMCs.

Study processing details: Nucleated cell number was recorded as an estimate derived from reference gene primer amplification. Some clones are missing from TCRdb's copy, which holds only in-frame ones; the method was immunoSEQ multiplex PCR. V and J calls and clone size are those listed in that table; D and trimming were worked out from the DNA. Of about 120,000 clones in the sample, over 75% were seen once. The length of the CDR3 is 14 residues. Unmatched junction bases numbered 5, after V lost 2 bases and J lost 5 bases. The germline V gene encodes CDR1 SGHTA and CDR2 FQGNSA. Sample: peripheral blood. The origin of this receptor is a man older than 75 with active or convalescent COVID-19. This chain links TRBV7-2 with TRBJ1-1; 7 nucleotides match TRBD1. DNA for the CDR3: TGTGCCAGCAGCTTATTCCCAGGGGGGACTGAAGCTTTCTTT. The encoded protein is CASSLFPGGTEAFF.